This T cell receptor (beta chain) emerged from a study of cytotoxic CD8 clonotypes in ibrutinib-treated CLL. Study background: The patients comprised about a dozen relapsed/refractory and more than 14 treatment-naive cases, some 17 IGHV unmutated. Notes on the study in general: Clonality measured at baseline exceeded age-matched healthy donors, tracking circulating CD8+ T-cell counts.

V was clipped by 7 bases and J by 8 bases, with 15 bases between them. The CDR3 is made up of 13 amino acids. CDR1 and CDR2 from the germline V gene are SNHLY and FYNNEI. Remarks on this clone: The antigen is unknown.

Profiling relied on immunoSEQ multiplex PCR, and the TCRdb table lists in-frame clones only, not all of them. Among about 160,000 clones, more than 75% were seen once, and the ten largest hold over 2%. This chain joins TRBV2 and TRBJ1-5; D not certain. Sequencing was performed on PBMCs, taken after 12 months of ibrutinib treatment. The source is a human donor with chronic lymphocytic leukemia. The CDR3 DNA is TGTGCCAGCACTGCCGGGGAAATGGAGCCCCAGCATTTT. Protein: CASTAGEMEPQHF. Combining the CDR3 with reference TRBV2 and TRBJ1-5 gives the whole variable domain EPEVTQTPSHQVTQMGQEVILRCVPISNHLYFYWYRQILGQKVEFLVSFYNNEISEKSEIFDDQFSVERPDGSNFTLKIRSTKLEDSAMYFCASTAGEMEPQHFGDGTRLSIL.